Below are 9 T cell receptor beta chains sequenced from a single sample in a study of cytomegalovirus exposure and HLA in healthy donors listed by TCRdb under 2017. Receptors were amplified or captured by the immunoSEQ multiplex PCR assay. The multiplex PCR relied on a mix of 60 forward primers for TCR Vbeta segments and 13 reverse primers for TCR Jbeta segments. In its TCRdb copy, this immuneACCESS table keeps in-frame sequences only and misses some clones. Where compared with another copy, unresolved V genes explain less than half of these, and the others have no known cause. The sample's records list 100,000 to 150,000 clones. Together, the top ten hold approximately 1.5% of the sample. The sequenced sample was PBMCs. The receptors shown here come from a middle-aged woman in good health and CMV-seronegative.

The chain couples TRBV2 to TRBJ2-1; maybe TRBD1 (5 bases). CDR1 and CDR2 from the germline V gene are SNHLY and FYNNEI. This CDR3 has 13 amino acids. V was clipped by 6 bases and J by 9 bases, with 15 bases between them. The CDR3 sequence: CASSPTEFSEQFF. Here the CDR3 DNA reads TGTGCCAGCAGCCCGACAGAATTTAGTGAGCAGTTCTTC. Full variable domain (missing parts from reference TRBV2 and TRBJ2-1): EPEVTQTPSHQVTQMGQEVILRCVPISNHLYFYWYRQILGQKVEFLVSFYNNEISEKSEIFDDQFSVERPDGSNFTLKIRSTKLEDSAMYFCASSPTEFSEQFFGPGTRLTVL.

This CDR3 reads CASSLRQGFGGYTF. As DNA, the CDR3 is TGTGCCAGCAGCTTAAGACAGGGCTTTGGGGGCTACACCTTC. The rearrangement joins TRBV11-2 to TRBJ1-2, with 7 bases identical to TRBD1. CDR3 length equals 14 residues. Germline V gene data show CDR1 as SGHAT and CDR2 as FQNNGV. The V gene end was trimmed by 2 bases and the J gene end by 8 bases; junction bases not matched to a gene: 8.

The DNA of the CDR3 is TGTGCCAGCAGCCCAAGCTCCGGGACAGCCAAGATAGCCAAAAACATTCAGTACTTC. This translates into CASSPSSGTAKIAKNIQYF. The chain is built from TRBV7-9 and TRBJ2-4; 7 bases agree with TRBD1. This CDR3 has 19 residues. The germline V gene has CDR1 SEHNR and CDR2 FQNEAQ (reference sequence). V lost 5 bases, J lost 0 bases, and 16 bases stayed unmatched.

The V call is TRBV9, the J call TRBJ1-4, with D unresolved. The CDR3 has 14 amino acids. Germline V CDR1 and CDR2: SGDLS, YYNGEE. Trimming shortened V by 3 bases and J by 7 bases, and 13 bases separated the two germline ends. CDR3 DNA: TGTGCCAGCAGCGGCGGTTCAGCCGGTGAAAAACTGTTTTTT. Translating it yields CASSGGSAGEKLFF.

V usage is TRBV7-9 and J usage is TRBJ2-4, with 11 bases that match TRBD1. V shed 4 bases, J shed 8 bases, and the junction held 7 bases outside the gene matches. From germline, CDR1 is SEHNR and CDR2 FQNEAQ (reference sequence). The CDR3 runs to 15 residues. In nucleotides, the CDR3 is TGTGCCAGCAGCTCGCGGACAGGGGGCGCGGACATTCAGTACTTC. This sequence encodes CASSSRTGGADIQYF.

This rearrangement joins TRBV7-6 to TRBJ2-7; maybe TRBD2 (6 bases). Germline CDR1 reads SGHVS; CDR2 reads FNYEAQ. This CDR3 contains 14 residues. V was trimmed by 3 bases and J by 6 bases, leaving 15 bases between them. This CDR3 reads CASSLGSGSLEQYF. DNA of the CDR3: TGTGCCAGCAGCTTGGGTAGCGGTTCCCTCGAGCAGTACTTC.

The chain couples TRBV9 to TRBJ2-3; D might be TRBD2 (6 bases). Germline values: CDR1 SGDLS, CDR2 YYNGEE. V dropped 1 base and J dropped 0 bases, with 15 bases sitting between them. The CDR3 covers 17 residues. The CDR3 bases are TGTGCCAGCAGCGTATCGGTCGGGGGTGCTAGCACAGATACGCAGTATTTT. Translation: CASSVSVGGASTDTQYF.

The rearrangement links TRBV28 to TRBJ1-4; 9 nucleotides align to TRBD1. The junction had 14 bases not matched to a gene; V was cut back by 4 bases and J by 2 bases. Germline lookup yields CDR1 MDHEN and CDR2 SYDVKM. The CDR3 consists of 19 residues. The CDR3 coding sequence is TGTGCCAGCAGTTCATCCGGGACAGGGCCGAGTGGCACTAATGAAAAACTGTTTTTT. Protein: CASSSSGTGPSGTNEKLFF.

This chain links TRBV29-1 with TRBJ2-2; D possibly corresponds to TRBD1 (5 bases). This CDR3 has 15 amino acids. Germline CDR1 reads SQVTM; CDR2 reads ANQGSEA. Trimming stripped 7 bases from V and 2 bases from J, with 17 bases between. The CDR3 sequence is CSARSVDSNTGELFF. The CDR3 bases are TGCAGCGCCCGTTCAGTAGACAGTAACACCGGGGAGCTGTTTTTT.